One and the same sample provided the 11 T cell receptor beta chains below, sequenced in a study of blood T cells in healthy people across ages. PCR was performed a second time for about 7 to 12 cycles using a sample-barcoded 5' primer and a J-beta primer mix. MiXCR, run by TCRdb on the 5' RACE reads, gives a single entry per CDR3 protein. The sample carries about 1.6 million distinct CDR3 sequences, about 35% recorded once. Sequencing was carried out using blood. Receptor source: a woman in her twenties or thirties in good health.

This clonotype appeared a few times. The chain employs TRBV10-3 and TRBJ1-2; TRBD1 matches at 9 bases. Germline loops: CDR1 ENHRY, CDR2 SYGVKD. J lost 5 bases, V lost 7 bases, and 8 bases had no gene match. CDR3 length equals 14 residues. The CDR3 DNA follows: TGTGCCATCAACCCGGGACAGGGATTTTATGGCTACACCTTC. Translated, it gives CAINPGQGFYGYTF.

The V gene is TRBV2, the J gene TRBJ2-1, with a tentative D call TRBD1 (7 bases). Trimming pared 8 bases from V and 6 bases from J, leaving 17 bases between. Per germline, CDR1 SNHLY and CDR2 FYNNEI. The length of the CDR3 is 14 residues. CDR3 coding DNA: TGTGCCAGCGGAATGGGGGGACAGTTCAATGAGCAGTTCTTC. It encodes CASGMGGQFNEQFF.

The chain recombines TRBV21-1 with TRBJ2-7. TRBV21-1 is an annotated pseudogene. CDR3 length equals 14 residues. The CDR3 loop is CASSKAGVLHEQYF. DNA of the CDR3: TGTGCCAGCAGCAAAGCTGGGGTATTACACGAGCAGTACTTC.

The chain couples TRBV24-1 to TRBJ2-2; 14 nucleotides align to TRBD2. The germline gives CDR1 KGHDR, CDR2 SFDVKD. With 4 bases clipped from V and 4 bases from J, the junction kept 7 bases outside the gene matches. The CDR3 totals 18 residues. The CDR3: CATSDRKTSGRATGELFF. CDR3 nucleotide sequence: TGTGCCACCAGTGACCGAAAGACTAGCGGGAGGGCCACCGGGGAGCTGTTTTTT.

This clonotype has a count of ten or more. V usage is TRBV7-9 and J usage is TRBJ2-7, with 11 bases aligning to TRBD2. CDR3 length equals 16 residues. Losses at the gene ends were 4 bases for V and 3 bases for J; bases not matched to a gene: 8. Per the germline V gene, CDR1 is SEHNR and CDR2 is FQNEAQ (reference sequence). The CDR3: CASSSGSGRDFYEQYF. The CDR3 DNA sequence: TGTGCCAGCAGCTCCGGTAGCGGGAGGGATTTCTACGAGCAGTACTTC. Using reference TRBV7-9 and TRBJ2-7 for the parts outside the CDR3, the full variable domain is DTGVSQNPRHKITKRGQNVTFRCDPISEHNRLYWYRQTLGQGPEFLTYFQNEAQLEKSRLLSDRFSAERPKGSFSTLEIQRTEQGDSAMYLCASSSGSGRDFYEQYFGPGTRLTVT.

There are many counts of this clonotype. This CDR3 is CASSLGTSGPYNEQFF. The CDR3 DNA reads TGTGCCAGCAGCTTAGGTACTAGCGGGCCCTACAATGAGCAGTTCTTC. The rearrangement links TRBV11-3 to TRBJ2-1, with 9 bases matching TRBD2. J was trimmed by 2 bases and V by 1 base; bases with no gene match: 3. The CDR3 is 16 residues long. Germline V gives CDR1 SGHNT, CDR2 YENEEA.

Concerning this clonotype itself: At one end, the junction sequence differs from germline, possibly due to a read error. The chain is built from TRBV7-9 and TRBJ1-2; 7 nucleotides agree with TRBD1. The CDR3 extends over 14 amino acids. Germline V gene data show CDR1 as SEHNR and CDR2 as FQNEAQ (reference sequence). As DNA, the CDR3 is TGTGCCAGCAGCTTAAGGGGACAGATCTATGGCTACACCTTT. Protein sequence: CASSLRGQIYGYTF. Together with reference TRBV7-9 and TRBJ1-2, the CDR3 gives the full variable domain: DTGVSQNPRHKITKRGQNVTFRCDPISEHNRLYWYRQTLGQGPEFLTYFQNEAQLEKSRLLSDRFSAERPKGSFSTLEIQRTEQGDSAMYLCASSLRGQIYGYTFGSGTRLTVV.

V gene TRBV5-1 combines with J gene TRBJ1-4; D ambiguous. The CDR3 runs to 13 residues. CDR1 and CDR2 from the germline V gene are SGHRS and YFSETQ. Trimming cost V 0 bases and J 14 bases, with 14 bases left between them. The CDR3 loop reads CASSLEPGLTLFF. DNA of the CDR3: TGCGCCAGCAGCTTGGAACCGGGCTTGACTCTGTTTTTT.

This clonotype was counted only a few times. In DNA form, the CDR3 reads TGTGCCATCAGAGAAATACAGGGCCCAACCTACGAGCAGTACTTC. Translated, it gives CAIREIQGPTYEQYF. The chain couples TRBV10-3 to TRBJ2-7; D perhaps matches TRBD1 (6 bases). CDR3 size: 15 residues. V was trimmed by 6 bases and J by 2 bases, leaving 17 bases between them. CDR1 and CDR2 (germline): ENHRY, SYGVKD.

This sequence joins TRBV4-1 and TRBJ2-7; the match to TRBD1 covers 9 bases. Germline V gene data show CDR1 as MGHRA and CDR2 as YSYEKL. V gave up 2 bases and J gave up 0 bases; unmatched junction bases: 11. The CDR3 has 18 amino acids. The CDR3 here is CASSQQPQGAGLSYEQYF. In nucleotides, the CDR3 is TGCGCCAGCAGCCAACAACCACAGGGGGCGGGCCTCTCCTACGAGCAGTACTTC.

The sample holds many counts of this clonotype. The chain couples TRBV6-5 to TRBJ2-1; 12 bases map to TRBD2. The CDR3 has 14 amino acids. CDR1 is MNHEY and CDR2 is SVGAGI in the germline V gene. V was clipped by 4 bases and J by 7 bases; unmatched bases: 2. The DNA for the CDR3 is TGTGCCAGCAGTTTGACTAGCGGGAGTAATGAGCAGTTCTTC. Residues: CASSLTSGSNEQFF.